Below are 24 T cell receptor beta chains sequenced from a single sample in a study of cytomegalovirus exposure and HLA in healthy donors. PCR was performed using 60 Vbeta and 13 Jbeta primers. Repertoires were generated with immunoSEQ multiplex PCR, while TCRdb's copy carries only in-frame clones and drops some. The sample shows 110,000 or so clones, 70% to 80% of them seen only once. Sequenced input: PBMCs. These receptors all come from a woman aged 40 to 55 in good health and CMV-seropositive.

The chain recombines TRBV6-1 with TRBJ1-1; no reliable D call. The V gene's germline CDR1 is MNHNS and CDR2 SASEGT. The V end lost 4 bases, the J end lost 3 bases, and 15 bases lay between the germline ends. The CDR3 extends over 15 amino acids. As DNA, the CDR3 is TGTGCCAGCAGTGGTGCAAGGGTCGGGGACACTGAAGCTTTCTTT. Translation gives CASSGARVGDTEAFF.

The V call is TRBV2, the J call TRBJ2-3; the D is unclear. V lost 8 bases, J lost 3 bases, and 18 bases lay in between. The CDR3 extends over 15 amino acids. Germline V gene data show CDR1 as SNHLY and CDR2 as FYNNEI. CDR3 sequence (DNA): TGTGCCAGCGGCGGAAAACTTTTAATAACAGATACGCAGTATTTT. It codes for CASGGKLLITDTQYF.

The count of this clone is one. Written as DNA, the CDR3 is TGTGCCAGCACCGACAGGGGGCAATACAATGAGCAGTTCTTC. As protein: CASTDRGQYNEQFF. The genes are TRBV7-2 and TRBJ2-1; 10 positions agree with TRBD1. The CDR3 spans 14 residues. V lost 7 bases to trimming and J lost 4 bases; unmatched junction nucleotides: 4. Germline V gene lookup returns CDR1 SGHTA and CDR2 FQGNSA.

This clone has just a few counts. V usage is TRBV5-6 and J usage is TRBJ1-3; D gene unclear. CDR1 and CDR2 (germline): SGHDT, YYEEEE. With 7 bases removed from V and 0 bases from J, the gap between germline ends came to 14 bases. The CDR3 has 15 residues. The DNA of the CDR3 is TGTGCCAGCTTTTTTTACAGCACCTCTGGAAACACCATATATTTT. Residues: CASFFYSTSGNTIYF. The whole variable domain, remainder taken from reference TRBV5-6 and TRBJ1-3, is DAGVTQSPTHLIKTRGQQVTLRCSPKSGHDTVSWYQQALGQGPQFIFQYYEEEERQRGNFPDRFSGHQFPNYSSELNVNALLLGDSALYLCASFFYSTSGNTIYFGEGSWLTVV.

V and J are TRBV19 and TRBJ2-1; 11 nucleotides match TRBD1. Trimming at V came to 9 bases and at J to 7 bases, leaving 11 bases not matched to a gene. In germline, CDR1 is LNHDA, CDR2 SQIVND (reference sequence). The CDR3 totals 15 residues. CDR3 DNA: TGTGCCAGCCGCGCCCGGGGACAGGGGGATAATGAGCAGTTCTTC. This encodes CASRARGQGDNEQFF. Filled out from reference TRBV19 and TRBJ2-1, the complete variable domain reads DGGITQSPKYLFRKEGQNVTLSCEQNLNHDAMYWYRQDPGQGLRLIYYSQIVNDFQKGDIAEGYSVSREKKESFPLTVTSAQKNPTAFYLCASRARGQGDNEQFFGPGTRLTVL.

The V call is TRBV4-2, the J call TRBJ2-3, with D possibly TRBD2 on 6 matching bases. This CDR3 spans 15 amino acids. Germline CDR1 LGHNA, CDR2 YNFKEQ. The V and J ends lost 2 bases and 1 base respectively, with 10 bases between them. CDR3 nucleotides: TGTGCCAGCAGCCAACCGGGACTGGGCACAGATACGCAGTATTTT. Protein: CASSQPGLGTDTQYF.

V is TRBV4-1 and J is TRBJ2-7; 9 positions match TRBD2. Germline loops: CDR1 MGHRA, CDR2 YSYEKL. This CDR3 comprises 16 residues. V lost 4 bases, J lost 0 bases, and 7 bases stayed unmatched. In DNA, the CDR3 is TGCGCCAGCAGCCCGACGACTAGCGGTAGCTCCTACGAGCAGTACTTC. It yields the protein CASSPTTSGSSYEQYF.

J is TRBJ1-2 and V is TRBV20-1; a weak D match, TRBD1 (5 bases). Germline CDR1 is DFQATT and CDR2 is SNEGSKA (reference sequence). The CDR3 length is 11 residues. Trimming took 1 base from V and 12 from J, leaving 12 bases between them. The CDR3 coding sequence is TGCAGTGCTAGAGCTTCCAGGGTCCACACCTTC. Translating gives CSARASRVHTF.

The rearrangement joins TRBV7-2 to TRBJ2-7; 8 nucleotides match TRBD1. V lost 5 bases to trimming and J lost 1 base; unmatched junction nucleotides: 10. The CDR3 spans 16 residues. Germline V lookup: CDR1 SGHTA, CDR2 FQGNSA. In nucleotides, the CDR3 is TGTGCCAGCAGCCCTCGGACAGGGTTTATGTCCTACGAGCAGTACTTC. It translates to CASSPRTGFMSYEQYF.

The chain links TRBV28 to TRBJ1-2; 9 nucleotides align to TRBD1. Per the germline V gene, CDR1 is MDHEN and CDR2 is SYDVKM. The CDR3 has 14 residues. Trimming cost V 6 bases and J 2 bases; bases outside gene matches: 4. CDR3 sequence reads: CASRQTGGNYGYTF. CDR3 DNA sequence: TGTGCCAGCAGACAGACAGGGGGGAACTATGGCTACACCTTC.

This chain connects TRBV4-1 to TRBJ1-4; D unclear. Germline CDR1 and CDR2: MGHRA and YSYEKL. The V and J ends lost 1 base and 6 bases respectively, with 6 bases between them. The CDR3 runs 13 residues. The CDR3 nucleotides read TGCGCCAGCAGCCAAGGGCTTTATGAAAAACTGTTTTTT. It specifies CASSQGLYEKLFF.

The V and J genes are TRBV10-3 and TRBJ2-7, with a possible D match to TRBD2 (5 bases). This CDR3 is built from 11 residues. V was trimmed by 10 bases and J by 6 bases, leaving 13 bases between them. Germline loops: CDR1 ENHRY, CDR2 SYGVKD. CDR3 loop: CATRDEGEQYF. DNA of the CDR3: TGTGCCACCCGAGATGAGGGCGAGCAGTACTTC.

This clone was seen a few times. This chain connects TRBV4-1 to TRBJ1-5, with TRBD1 identical over 7 bases. This CDR3 comprises 16 residues. From germline, CDR1 is MGHRA and CDR2 YSYEKL. With 3 bases clipped from V and 6 bases from J, the junction kept 11 bases outside the gene matches. DNA of the CDR3: TGCGCCAGCAGCCACTCAGCGGTTAGGGGGCCTCAGCCCCAGCATTTT. Translated, it gives CASSHSAVRGPQPQHF.

This chain links TRBV19 with TRBJ2-1; TRBD2 aligns across 9 bases. Trimming cost V 7 bases and J 1 base; bases outside gene matches: 5. The germline gives CDR1 LNHDA, CDR2 SQIVND (reference sequence). This CDR3 region has 15 residues. The CDR3, as DNA: TGTGCCAGTACCTTTAGCGGGGGTTCCTACAATGAGCAGTTCTTC. It codes for CASTFSGGSYNEQFF.

The chain couples TRBV7-9 to TRBJ1-4, with 7 nucleotides matching TRBD1. The CDR3 contains 14 residues. Germline lookup yields CDR1 SEHNR and CDR2 FQNEAQ (reference sequence). V dropped 4 bases and J dropped 8; count of bases not matched to a gene: 7. The CDR3 protein is CASSYVGGGEKLFF. In nucleotides, the CDR3 is TGTGCCAGCAGCTACGTAGGGGGCGGGGAAAAACTGTTTTTT.

The chain recombines TRBV7-2 with TRBJ1-3; 7 nucleotides line up with TRBD1. Losses at the gene ends were 2 bases for V and 1 base for J; bases not matched to a gene: 5. The germline V gene has CDR1 SGHTA and CDR2 FQGNSA. There are 16 residues in the CDR3. The CDR3 bases are TGTGCCAGCAGCTTACCACAGGGGCGATCTGGAAACACCATATATTTT. Translation gives CASSLPQGRSGNTIYF.

The genes are TRBV5-6 and TRBJ2-3; D might be TRBD1 (6 bases). The CDR3 spans 15 residues. Per the germline V gene, CDR1 is SGHDT and CDR2 is YYEEEE. Trimming left V 5 bases short and J 4 bases short, with 17 bases between. The CDR3 region has the DNA TGTGCCAGCAGACTGGGACAAGGAGGTGCAGATACGCAGTATTTT. The encoded protein is CASRLGQGGADTQYF.

This rearrangement joins TRBV18 to TRBJ2-2; D is uncertain. The CDR3 has 15 residues. The V end lost 2 bases, the J end lost 2 bases, and 9 bases lay between the germline ends. The germline V gene has CDR1 KGHSH and CDR2 LQKENI. CDR3 nucleotides: TGTGCCAGCTCACCAGAGAAGCTAAACACCGGGGAGCTGTTTTTT. It translates to CASSPEKLNTGELFF.

This chain links TRBV14 with TRBJ2-2; 8 positions agree with TRBD1. This CDR3 is 15 amino acids long. Germline assignment: CDR1 SGHDN and CDR2 FVKESK. V gave up 4 bases and J gave up 0 bases; unmatched junction bases: 1. The CDR3 nucleotides read TGTGCCAGCAGCCGGACAGGGACGAACACCGGGGAGCTGTTTTTT. Its protein is CASSRTGTNTGELFF.

The chain recombines TRBV29-1 with TRBJ2-3; 11 bases fit TRBD1. V shed 6 bases and J 3 bases; nucleotides not matched to a gene: 17. The CDR3 covers 18 residues. Germline V gene data show CDR1 as SQVTM and CDR2 as ANQGSEA. This CDR3 reads CSVRTLLGTGGNTDTQYF. CDR3 sequence (DNA): TGCAGCGTCCGAACCCTTCTGGGGACAGGGGGTAATACAGATACGCAGTATTTT.

Turning to this clone: Its ends do not fully match the called genes, so a read error is possible. The rearrangement joins TRBV5-1 to TRBJ1-4; no clear D. The CDR3 is made up of 15 amino acids. CDR1 and CDR2 from the germline V gene are SGHRS and YFSETQ. The CDR3 DNA reads as TGCGCCAGCGGCTTCTCAGGCCCCCCTAATGAAAAACTGTTTTTT. Its translation: CASGFSGPPNEKLFF.

The gene calls are TRBV9 and TRBJ2-3; 12 nucleotides align to TRBD2. In germline, CDR1 is SGDLS, CDR2 YYNGEE. The CDR3 is made up of 16 amino acids. V was clipped by 0 bases and J by 6 bases; unmatched bases: 5. The CDR3 spells CASSVELAGGPDTQYF. DNA of the CDR3: TGTGCCAGCAGCGTAGAACTAGCGGGGGGTCCCGATACGCAGTATTTT.

This rearrangement joins TRBV7-3 to TRBJ1-2, with 8 positions matching TRBD1. The germline CDR1 and CDR2 sequences are SGHTA and FQGTGA. V lost 5 bases to trimming and J lost 0 bases; unmatched junction nucleotides: 5. CDR3 length: 15 residues. CDR3 nucleotides: TGTGCCAGCAGCCCTGACAGGGGTACTAACTATGGCTACACCTTC. It codes for CASSPDRGTNYGYTF.

V and J are TRBV29-1 and TRBJ1-2; 11 positions agree with TRBD1. This CDR3 spans 15 amino acids. Germline trimming cut 0 bases from V and 5 bases from J; bases unmatched to any gene: 5. From germline, CDR1 is SQVTM and CDR2 ANQGSEA. Here the CDR3 DNA reads TGCAGCGTTGAAGATCGGGACAGGGGGGCATATGGCTACACCTTC. Protein sequence: CSVEDRDRGAYGYTF.